This T cell receptor (beta chain) was profiled in a study of cytomegalovirus exposure and HLA in healthy donors. Study-level results: Many donors shared some public TCRs, even though most TCR sequences were rare. Specific recognition of CMV antigens was confirmed in vitro for a few chains (all CMV-associated).

The donors were part of the validation cohort of over a hundred subjects. That cohort was separate from the first cohort, which comprised several hundred subjects. V was shortened by 3 bases and J by 5 bases, with 8 bases between the two germline ends. The CDR3 sequence is 13 residues long. Germline values: CDR1 WNHNN, CDR2 SYGVQD (reference sequence). This clone occurred a few times. What it binds is unknown. Profiling relied on immunoSEQ multiplex PCR, and the TCRdb table lists in-frame clones only, not all of them. Seen here are approximately 160,000 clones, around four fifths observed once, and the top ten hold around 2%.

This sequence was found in a man in his thirties or forties in good health and CMV-seropositive. The specimen sequenced was PBMCs. J is TRBJ1-5 and V is TRBV10-1; D is ambiguous. The CDR3 reads CASSESYDQPQHF. The CDR3 DNA sequence: TGCGCCAGCAGTGAATCTTATGATCAGCCCCAGCATTTT.